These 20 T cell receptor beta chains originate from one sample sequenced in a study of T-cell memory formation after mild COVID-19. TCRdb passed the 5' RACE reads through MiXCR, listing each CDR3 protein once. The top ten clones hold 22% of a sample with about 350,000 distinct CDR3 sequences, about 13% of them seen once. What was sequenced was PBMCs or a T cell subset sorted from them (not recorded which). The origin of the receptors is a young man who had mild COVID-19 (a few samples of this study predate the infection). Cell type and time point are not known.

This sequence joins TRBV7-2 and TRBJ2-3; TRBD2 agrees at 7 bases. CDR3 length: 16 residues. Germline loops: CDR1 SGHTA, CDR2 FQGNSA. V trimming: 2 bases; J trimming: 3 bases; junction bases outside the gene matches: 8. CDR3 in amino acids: CASSLLPGEGTDTQYF. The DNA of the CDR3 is TGTGCCAGCAGCTTATTACCGGGGGAGGGGACAGATACGCAGTATTTT.

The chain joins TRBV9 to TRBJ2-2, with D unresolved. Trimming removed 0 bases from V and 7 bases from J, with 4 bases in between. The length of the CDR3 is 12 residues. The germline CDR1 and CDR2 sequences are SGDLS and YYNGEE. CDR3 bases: TGTGCCAGCAGCGTAGCGCACGGGGAGCTGTTTTTT. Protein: CASSVAHGELFF.

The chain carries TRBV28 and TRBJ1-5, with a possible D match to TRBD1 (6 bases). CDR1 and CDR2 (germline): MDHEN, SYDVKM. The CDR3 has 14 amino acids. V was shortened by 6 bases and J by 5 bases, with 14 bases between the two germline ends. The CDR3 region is CASRAGTNYQPQHF. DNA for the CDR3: TGTGCCAGCAGGGCCGGGACAAATTATCAGCCCCAGCATTTT.

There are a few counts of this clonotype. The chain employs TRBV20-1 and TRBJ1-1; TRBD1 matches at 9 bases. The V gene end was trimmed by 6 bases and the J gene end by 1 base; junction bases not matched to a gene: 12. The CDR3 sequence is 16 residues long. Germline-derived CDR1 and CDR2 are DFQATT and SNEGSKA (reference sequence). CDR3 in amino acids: CSAYHTGGRRNTEAFF. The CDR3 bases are TGCAGTGCGTATCACACAGGGGGCAGAAGGAACACTGAAGCTTTCTTT.

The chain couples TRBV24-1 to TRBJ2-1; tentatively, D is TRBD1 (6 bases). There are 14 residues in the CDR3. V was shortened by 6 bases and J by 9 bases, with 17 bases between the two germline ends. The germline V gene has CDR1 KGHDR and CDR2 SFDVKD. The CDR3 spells CATSLTGLEGEQFF. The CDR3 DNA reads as TGTGCCACCAGTTTGACAGGCTTAGAGGGTGAGCAGTTCTTC.

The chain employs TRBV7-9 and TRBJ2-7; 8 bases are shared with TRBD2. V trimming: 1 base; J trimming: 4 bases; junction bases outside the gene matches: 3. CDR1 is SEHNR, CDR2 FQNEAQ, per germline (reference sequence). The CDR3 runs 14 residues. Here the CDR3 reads CASSLVAGGYEQYF. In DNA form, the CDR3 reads TGTGCCAGCAGCTTAGTGGCGGGGGGTTACGAGCAGTACTTC.

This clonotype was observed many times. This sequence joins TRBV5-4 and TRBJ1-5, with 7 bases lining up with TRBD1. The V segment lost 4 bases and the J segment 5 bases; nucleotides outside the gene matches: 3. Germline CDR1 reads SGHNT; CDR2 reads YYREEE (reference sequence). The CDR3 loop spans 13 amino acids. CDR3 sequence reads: CASSRDRDQPQHF. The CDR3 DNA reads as TGTGCCAGCAGCCGAGACAGGGATCAGCCCCAGCATTTT.

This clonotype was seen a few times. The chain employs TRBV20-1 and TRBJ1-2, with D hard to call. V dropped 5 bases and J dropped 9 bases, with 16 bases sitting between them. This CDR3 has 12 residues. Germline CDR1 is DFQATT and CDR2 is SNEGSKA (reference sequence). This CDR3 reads CSALGRVASYTF. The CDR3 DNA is TGCAGTGCTCTCGGGAGGGTGGCGAGCTACACCTTC.

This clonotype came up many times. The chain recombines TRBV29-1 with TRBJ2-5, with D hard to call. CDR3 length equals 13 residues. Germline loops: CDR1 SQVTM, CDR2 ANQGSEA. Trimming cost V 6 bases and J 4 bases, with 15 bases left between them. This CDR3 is CSVDPQIGETQYF. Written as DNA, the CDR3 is TGCAGCGTGGACCCTCAGATCGGAGAGACCCAGTACTTC. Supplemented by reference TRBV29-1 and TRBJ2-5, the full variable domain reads SAVISQKPSRDICQRGTSLTIQCQVDSQVTMMFWYRQQPGQSLTLIATANQGSEATYESGFVIDKFPISRPNLTFSTLTVSNMSPEDSSIYLCSVDPQIGETQYFGPGTRLLVL.

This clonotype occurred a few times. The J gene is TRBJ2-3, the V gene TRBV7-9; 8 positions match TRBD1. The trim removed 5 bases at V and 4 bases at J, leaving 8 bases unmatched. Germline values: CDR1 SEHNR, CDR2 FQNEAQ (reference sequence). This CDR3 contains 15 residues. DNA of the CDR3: TGTGCCAGCAGCCGGGACAGGATTCTACCAGATACGCAGTATTTT. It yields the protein CASSRDRILPDTQYF.

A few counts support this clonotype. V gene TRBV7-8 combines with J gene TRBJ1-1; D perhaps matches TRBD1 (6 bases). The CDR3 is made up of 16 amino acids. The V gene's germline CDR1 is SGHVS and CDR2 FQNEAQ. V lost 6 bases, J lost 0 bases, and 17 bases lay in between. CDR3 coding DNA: TGTGCCAGCAGTGGCGGGGGGGCTTGGATGAACACTGAAGCTTTCTTT. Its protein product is CASSGGGAWMNTEAFF.

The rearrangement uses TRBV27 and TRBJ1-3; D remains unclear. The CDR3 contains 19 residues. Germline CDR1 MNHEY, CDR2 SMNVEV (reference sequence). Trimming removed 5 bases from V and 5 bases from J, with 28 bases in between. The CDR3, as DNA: TGTGCCAGCAGTCACAAATACTACCCTCTGGACGCAAGAAGAAACACCATATATTTT. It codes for CASSHKYYPLDARRNTIYF.

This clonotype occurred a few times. The CDR3, as DNA: TGTGCCAGCGGAATCCGCCTTGAAGCTTTCTTT. This codes for CASGIRLEAFF. The chain carries TRBV6-6 and TRBJ1-1; D not certain. Germline V CDR1 and CDR2: MNHNY, SVGAGI (reference sequence). The V end lost 8 bases, the J end lost 7 bases, and 11 bases lay between the germline ends. The CDR3 has 11 amino acids.

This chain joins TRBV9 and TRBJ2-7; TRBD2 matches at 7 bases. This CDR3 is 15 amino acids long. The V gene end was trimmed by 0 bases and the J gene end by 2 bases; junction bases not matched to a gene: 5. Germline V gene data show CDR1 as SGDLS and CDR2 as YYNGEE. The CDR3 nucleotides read TGTGCCAGCAGCGTAGCTGGGGGGGGGACCTACGAGCAGTACTTC. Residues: CASSVAGGGTYEQYF.

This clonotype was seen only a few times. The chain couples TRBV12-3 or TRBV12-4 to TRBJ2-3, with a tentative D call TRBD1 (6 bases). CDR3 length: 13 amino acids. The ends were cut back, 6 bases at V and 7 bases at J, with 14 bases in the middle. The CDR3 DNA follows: TGTGCCAGCAGAGTCCAGGGGTCGAATACGCAGTATTTT. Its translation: CASRVQGSNTQYF.

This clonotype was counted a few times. For the CDR3, the DNA is TGCGCCAGCAGCCAAGAGGGGGGGCCCAATGAGCAGTTCTTC. Translated, it gives CASSQEGGPNEQFF. The chain couples TRBV4-3 to TRBJ2-1, with D possibly matching TRBD2 (7 bases). Trimming pared 0 bases from V and 6 bases from J, leaving 9 bases between. This CDR3 has 14 residues. Germline V gene sequence: CDR1 LGHNA, CDR2 YSLEER.

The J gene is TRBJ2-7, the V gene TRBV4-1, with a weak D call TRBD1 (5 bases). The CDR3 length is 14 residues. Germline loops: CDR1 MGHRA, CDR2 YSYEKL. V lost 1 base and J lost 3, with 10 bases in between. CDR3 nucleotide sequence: TGCGCCAGCAGCCAAGTGAACAGGCACTACGAGCAGTACTTC. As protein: CASSQVNRHYEQYF.

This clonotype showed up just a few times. The CDR3, as DNA: TGTGCCAGCATGGGTCCGAACACCGGGGAGCTGTTTTTT. Translation: CASMGPNTGELFF. This chain links TRBV7-9 with TRBJ2-2; no reliable D call. CDR3 length: 13 amino acids. The germline V gene encodes CDR1 SEHNR and CDR2 FQNEAQ (reference sequence). The V end was cut by 7 bases, the J end by 0 bases, with 6 bases between.

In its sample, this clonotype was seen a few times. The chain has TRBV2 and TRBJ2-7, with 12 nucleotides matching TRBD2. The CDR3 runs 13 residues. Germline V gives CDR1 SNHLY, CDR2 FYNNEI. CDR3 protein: CAVRLAGDYEQYV. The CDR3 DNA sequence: TGTGCAGTGCGACTAGCGGGAGACTACGAGCAGTACGTC.

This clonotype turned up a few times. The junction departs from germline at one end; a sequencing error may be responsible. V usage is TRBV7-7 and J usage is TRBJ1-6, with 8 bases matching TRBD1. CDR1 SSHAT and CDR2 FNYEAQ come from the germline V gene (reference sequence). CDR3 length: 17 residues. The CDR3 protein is CASSLVEDRALNSPLHF. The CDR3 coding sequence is TGTGCTAGCAGCTTAGTGGAGGACAGGGCCCTTAATTCACCCCTCCACTTT. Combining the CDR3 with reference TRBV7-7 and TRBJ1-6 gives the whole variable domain GAGVSQSPRYKVTKRGQDVTLRCDPISSHATLYWYQQALGQGPEFLTYFNYEAQPDKSGLPSDRFSAERPEGSISTLTIQRTEQRDSAMYRCASSLVEDRALNSPLHFGNGTRLTVT.